These T cell receptor beta chains were read from a single sample in a study of blood T cell repertoires in COVID-19. Some clones are missing from TCRdb's copy, which holds only in-frame ones; the method was immunoSEQ multiplex PCR. The sample lists 60,000 to 85,000 clones, roughly 90% seen once, with roughly 1.5% in the top ten. The sample comprised peripheral blood. Receptor source: a man aged 45-65 years with acute or convalescent COVID-19. CDR3s include the opening cysteine and the closing phenylalanine or tryptophan. Each record gives: clone size, D gene, V gene, J gene, CDR3 protein, CDR3 DNA. D genes are given only for firm matches. Where a row states a size, it is once, few, many or the class of an expanded clone; other rows omit it.

clone size: -
D gene: TRBD2
V gene: TRBV30
J gene: TRBJ2-3
CDR3 protein: CAWSGRVGQYF
CDR3 DNA: TGTGCCTGGAGCGGGAGGGTGGGGCAGTATTTT

clone size: -
D gene: -
V gene: TRBV5-6
J gene: TRBJ2-2
CDR3 protein: CASSSVQRRGTNTGELFF
CDR3 DNA: TGTGCCAGCAGCTCTGTGCAGCGCCGAGGGACGAACACCGGGGAGCTGTTTTTT

clone size: once
D gene: TRBD2
V gene: TRBV5-5
J gene: TRBJ2-2
CDR3 protein: CASSPTSGNYGELFF
CDR3 DNA: TGTGCCAGCAGCCCGACTAGCGGGAACTACGGGGAGCTGTTTTTT

clone size: -
D gene: TRBD2
V gene: TRBV9
J gene: TRBJ2-7
CDR3 protein: CASSVSGLAGVYEQYF
CDR3 DNA: TGTGCCAGCAGCGTTTCGGGACTAGCGGGAGTGTACGAGCAGTACTTC

clone size: -
D gene: -
V gene: TRBV19
J gene: TRBJ2-3
CDR3 protein: CASKRQDSSTDTQYF
CDR3 DNA: TGTGCCAGTAAACGACAGGACTCCTCCACAGATACGCAGTATTTT

clone size: once
D gene: TRBD1
V gene: TRBV5-6
J gene: TRBJ1-2
CDR3 protein: CASSPRLTGYGYTF
CDR3 DNA: TGTGCCAGCAGCCCCCGGTTGACAGGGTACGGCTACACCTTC

clone size: -
D gene: TRBD2
V gene: TRBV19
J gene: TRBJ2-2
CDR3 protein: CATSSGRNTGELFF
CDR3 DNA: TGTGCCACCTCTAGCGGGAGAAACACCGGGGAGCTGTTTTTT

clone size: -
D gene: -
V gene: TRBV10-3
J gene: TRBJ1-5
CDR3 protein: CAISAGESNQPQHF
CDR3 DNA: TGTGCCATCAGCGCAGGGGAGAGCAATCAGCCCCAGCATTTT

clone size: -
D gene: TRBD2
V gene: TRBV29-1
J gene: TRBJ2-5
CDR3 protein: CSVEKAGAPETQYF
CDR3 DNA: TGCAGCGTTGAAAAAGCGGGGGCCCCAGAGACCCAGTACTTC

clone size: -
D gene: -
V gene: TRBV19
J gene: TRBJ1-1
CDR3 protein: CASSIRGYHPGTEAFF
CDR3 DNA: TGTGCCAGTAGTATAAGGGGATACCACCCGGGCACTGAAGCTTTCTTT

clone size: -
D gene: TRBD1
V gene: TRBV10-3
J gene: TRBJ2-7
CDR3 protein: CAISGDRDKYEQYF
CDR3 DNA: TGTGCCATCAGTGGGGACAGGGATAAGTACGAGCAGTACTTC

clone size: -
D gene: TRBD1
V gene: TRBV7-3
J gene: TRBJ2-1
CDR3 protein: CASSLGSPGQGVEQFF
CDR3 DNA: TGTGCCAGCAGCTTAGGGTCCCCGGGACAGGGTGTCGAGCAGTTCTTC

clone size: -
D gene: -
V gene: TRBV9
J gene: TRBJ1-1
CDR3 protein: CASSVEGATEAFF
CDR3 DNA: TGTGCCAGCAGCGTAGAAGGGGCCACTGAAGCTTTCTTT

clone size: -
D gene: -
V gene: TRBV5-1
J gene: TRBJ1-2
CDR3 protein: CASSLAGGDYGYTF
CDR3 DNA: TGCGCCAGCAGCTTGGCCGGAGGGGACTATGGCTACACCTTC

clone size: -
D gene: -
V gene: TRBV7-2
J gene: TRBJ1-2
CDR3 protein: CASSLGSGYGYTF
CDR3 DNA: TGTGCCAGCAGCTTAGGGAGCGGCTATGGCTACACCTTC

clone size: -
D gene: -
V gene: TRBV12-3/TRBV12-4
J gene: TRBJ1-2
CDR3 protein: CASSPQRSYGYTF
CDR3 DNA: TGTGCCAGCAGTCCTCAGCGATCCTATGGCTACACCTTC

clone size: -
D gene: TRBD2
V gene: TRBV9
J gene: TRBJ2-5
CDR3 protein: CASSAGYVGLAGGQETQYF
CDR3 DNA: TGTGCCAGCAGCGCAGGTTATGTTGGACTAGCGGGGGGGCAAGAGACCCAGTACTTC

clone size: -
D gene: -
V gene: TRBV6-5
J gene: TRBJ2-1
CDR3 protein: CASSYSYRDNEQFF
CDR3 DNA: TGTGCCAGCAGTTACTCTTACAGGGACAATGAGCAGTTCTTC

clone size: -
D gene: TRBD1
V gene: TRBV7-2
J gene: TRBJ1-2
CDR3 protein: CASSLGTGDGYTF
CDR3 DNA: TGTGCCAGCAGCTTAGGGACAGGGGATGGCTACACCTTC

clone size: -
D gene: TRBD1
V gene: TRBV2
J gene: TRBJ1-6
CDR3 protein: CASSPQGASLGSPLHF
CDR3 DNA: TGTGCCAGCAGCCCACAGGGGGCCTCGCTGGGTTCACCCCTCCACTTT

clone size: -
D gene: TRBD1
V gene: TRBV5-1
J gene: TRBJ1-3
CDR3 protein: CASSLKTGAGNTIYF
CDR3 DNA: TGCGCCAGCAGCCTGAAGACAGGGGCTGGAAACACCATATATTTT

clone size: -
D gene: TRBD2
V gene: TRBV5-1
J gene: TRBJ2-7
CDR3 protein: CASSLGSAGLAYEQYF
CDR3 DNA: TGCGCCAGCAGCTTGGGGTCGGCGGGACTAGCGTACGAGCAGTACTTC

clone size: once
D gene: -
V gene: TRBV7-9
J gene: TRBJ2-3
CDR3 protein: CASSLADAADTQYF
CDR3 DNA: TGTGCCAGCAGCTTAGCTGATGCGGCCGATACGCAGTATTTT

clone size: -
D gene: TRBD1
V gene: TRBV28
J gene: TRBJ1-1
CDR3 protein: CASSVTGYTEAFF
CDR3 DNA: TGTGCCAGCAGTGTGACAGGGTACACTGAAGCTTTCTTT

clone size: -
D gene: TRBD1
V gene: TRBV9
J gene: TRBJ2-2
CDR3 protein: CASSVGQGRGTGELFF
CDR3 DNA: TGTGCCAGCAGCGTAGGACAGGGGAGAGGCACCGGGGAGCTGTTTTTT

clone size: -
D gene: -
V gene: TRBV6-1
J gene: TRBJ1-1
CDR3 protein: CASSPFGPNTEAFF
CDR3 DNA: TGTGCCAGCAGCCCCTTTGGGCCGAACACTGAAGCTTTCTTT

clone size: once
D gene: -
V gene: TRBV7-9
J gene: TRBJ2-1
CDR3 protein: CASSLVGGGPAGNEQFF
CDR3 DNA: TGTGCCAGCAGCTTAGTAGGCGGCGGTCCGGCGGGAAATGAGCAGTTCTTC

clone size: -
D gene: TRBD2
V gene: TRBV11-3
J gene: TRBJ2-1
CDR3 protein: CASSLGLAGAGNEQFF
CDR3 DNA: TGTGCCAGCAGCTTAGGGCTAGCGGGAGCTGGTAATGAGCAGTTCTTC

clone size: -
D gene: TRBD2
V gene: TRBV4-2
J gene: TRBJ2-7
CDR3 protein: CASSQEGLAGGYEQYF
CDR3 DNA: TGTGCCAGCAGCCAAGAGGGACTAGCGGGAGGTTACGAGCAGTACTTC

clone size: -
D gene: -
V gene: TRBV28
J gene: TRBJ2-7
CDR3 protein: CASCLGGAGSPRGEQYF
CDR3 DNA: TGTGCCAGCTGTTTGGGGGGGGCGGGGTCCCCCAGGGGAGAGCAGTACTTC

clone size: -
D gene: TRBD2
V gene: TRBV7-2
J gene: TRBJ2-1
CDR3 protein: CASSLAPRASGVPGNEQFF
CDR3 DNA: TGTGCCAGCAGCTTAGCGCCCCGTGCTAGCGGGGTCCCGGGGAATGAGCAGTTCTTC

clone size: -
D gene: -
V gene: TRBV7-9
J gene: TRBJ1-2
CDR3 protein: CASSFPQGLDYGYTF
CDR3 DNA: TGTGCCAGCAGCTTTCCCCAGGGATTAGACTATGGCTACACCTTC

clone size: -
D gene: -
V gene: TRBV6-5
J gene: TRBJ2-2
CDR3 protein: CASSYTPTSPGELFF
CDR3 DNA: TGTGCCAGCAGTTACACCCCTACTAGTCCCGGGGAGCTGTTTTTT

clone size: -
D gene: -
V gene: TRBV27
J gene: TRBJ2-5
CDR3 protein: CASSLYFLAGQETQYF
CDR3 DNA: TGTGCCAGCAGTTTATATTTTTTGGCAGGCCAAGAGACCCAGTACTTC

clone size: -
D gene: -
V gene: TRBV29-1
J gene: TRBJ2-6
CDR3 protein: CSVVLRGGANEAPGANVLTF
CDR3 DNA: TGCAGCGTTGTCTTAAGAGGAGGGGCTAACGAGGCCCCTGGGGCCAACGTCCTGACTTTC

clone size: -
D gene: TRBD1
V gene: TRBV18
J gene: TRBJ1-6
CDR3 protein: CASSPDRGPGGSPLHF
CDR3 DNA: TGTGCCAGCTCACCCGACAGGGGACCCGGGGGTTCACCCCTCCACTTT

clone size: -
D gene: -
V gene: TRBV7-8
J gene: TRBJ2-7
CDR3 protein: CASTGGYNEQYF
CDR3 DNA: TGTGCCAGCACCGGAGGGTACAACGAGCAGTACTTC

clone size: -
D gene: TRBD2
V gene: TRBV29-1
J gene: TRBJ2-2
CDR3 protein: CSVRLADTGELFF
CDR3 DNA: TGCAGCGTCAGACTAGCGGATACCGGGGAGCTGTTTTTT

clone size: -
D gene: -
V gene: TRBV7-2
J gene: TRBJ2-1
CDR3 protein: CASSLGRATTPDSYNEQFF
CDR3 DNA: TGTGCCAGCAGCTTAGGGAGGGCGACTACCCCTGACTCCTACAATGAGCAGTTCTTC

clone size: -
D gene: TRBD1
V gene: TRBV6-6
J gene: TRBJ1-2
CDR3 protein: CASSTGGDYGYTF
CDR3 DNA: TGTGCCAGCAGCACAGGGGGGGACTATGGCTACACCTTC

clone size: -
D gene: TRBD2
V gene: TRBV9
J gene: TRBJ2-1
CDR3 protein: CASSASGRSSFTYNEQFF
CDR3 DNA: TGTGCCAGCAGCGCGAGCGGGAGAAGTAGCTTTACCTACAATGAGCAGTTCTTC

clone size: -
D gene: -
V gene: TRBV9
J gene: TRBJ2-2
CDR3 protein: CASSVVPVAGELFF
CDR3 DNA: TGTGCCAGCAGCGTAGTTCCGGTGGCCGGGGAGCTGTTTTTT

clone size: once
D gene: -
V gene: TRBV11-3
J gene: TRBJ2-5
CDR3 protein: CASSYPGETQYF
CDR3 DNA: TGTGCCAGCAGCTATCCGGGGGAGACCCAGTACTTC

clone size: -
D gene: TRBD2
V gene: TRBV25-1
J gene: TRBJ2-1
CDR3 protein: CASSPTGGAYNEQFF
CDR3 DNA: TGTGCCAGCAGTCCGACGGGGGGTGCCTACAATGAGCAGTTCTTC

clone size: once
D gene: TRBD2
V gene: TRBV27
J gene: TRBJ2-7
CDR3 protein: CASSRGDGTYEQYF
CDR3 DNA: TGTGCCAGCAGTCGGGGGGACGGGACCTACGAGCAGTACTTC

clone size: few
D gene: -
V gene: TRBV4-2
J gene: TRBJ1-1
CDR3 protein: CASSQQWPPEAFF
CDR3 DNA: TGTGCCAGCAGCCAACAGTGGCCTCCTGAAGCTTTCTTT